A single sample is the source of the 5 T cell receptor beta chains below, sequenced in a study of Tregs in tolerant kidney transplant recipients. Clones were sequenced by immunoSEQ multiplex PCR, and TCRdb holds only the in-frame ones, with some missing. The sample has approximately 90,000 clones, roughly nine tenths seen once; the top ten hold about 4.9%. The sample comprised CD8+ T cells from blood. The receptors were sampled from a human donor in good health.

V gene TRBV6-5 combines with J gene TRBJ1-2; D may be TRBD1 (6 bases). Germline values: CDR1 MNHEY, CDR2 SVGAGI. The CDR3 spans 14 residues. The ends were cut back, 5 bases at V and 3 bases at J, with 13 bases in the middle. CDR3 in DNA: TGTGCCAGCAGTAGACAGGTTTCGGACTATGGCTACACCTTC. Translation gives CASSRQVSDYGYTF.

V gene TRBV11-2 combines with J gene TRBJ2-1; D remains ambiguous. The V and J ends lost 1 base and 4 bases respectively, with 11 bases between them. The CDR3 consists of 15 residues. Germline CDR1 reads SGHAT; CDR2 reads FQNNGV. The CDR3 DNA reads as TGTGCCAGCAGCTTAGCGAAAACGTATTACAATGAGCAGTTCTTC. Protein product: CASSLAKTYYNEQFF.

The chain couples TRBV5-6 to TRBJ2-7; tentative D call: TRBD2 (6 bases). The CDR3 totals 12 residues. Trimming stripped 3 bases from V and 6 bases from J, with 10 bases between. From germline, CDR1 is SGHDT and CDR2 YYEEEE. CDR3 coding DNA: TGTGCCAGCAGCTACCGGGACTTCGAGCAGTACTTC. Its translation: CASSYRDFEQYF.

V and J are TRBV30 and TRBJ2-7; 7 bases align to TRBD1. With 5 bases clipped from V and 3 bases from J, the junction kept 7 bases outside the gene matches. Germline-derived CDR1 and CDR2 are GTSNPN and SVGIG (reference sequence). This CDR3 contains 13 residues. Here the CDR3 DNA reads TGTGCCTGGGACAGGGAAGTGGGCTACGAGCAGTACTTC. Translated: CAWDREVGYEQYF.

The chain uses TRBV2 and TRBJ1-2; 9 nucleotides align to TRBD1. CDR1 and CDR2 (germline): SNHLY, FYNNEI. CDR3 length equals 14 residues. J gave up 3 bases and V 6 bases, and 5 bases lay outside the gene matches. Here the CDR3 reads CASRPGQGDYGYTF. The CDR3 nucleotides read TGTGCCAGCAGACCGGGACAGGGTGACTATGGCTACACCTTC.